This T cell receptor beta chain was sequenced during a study of blood T cells in healthy people across ages. Primed by a sample-barcoded 5' primer and a J-beta primer mix, a second PCR proceeded for roughly 6 to 12 cycles. MiXCR, run by TCRdb on the 5' RACE reads, gives a single entry per CDR3 protein. The sample yields fewer than 650,000 distinct CDR3 sequences, around a quarter seen once. This CDR3 region has 15 residues. Germline trimming cut 4 bases from V and 1 base from J; bases unmatched to any gene: 4. Germline loops: CDR1 LNHNV, CDR2 YYDKDF (reference sequence). These data also featured in a second study, about T cells of mothers and their children. That study reports: Study donors consisted of three healthy Caucasian mothers and their six children. For unrelated pairs as for related ones, thymic selection shapes TCR recombination output similarly. Across the analysis, no persistent microchimeric T cell clones were detected.

The receptor was isolated from a boy between 2 and 15 years old in good health. Sequenced input: blood. This chain connects TRBV15 to TRBJ2-5; 9 nucleotides agree with TRBD1. In DNA, the CDR3 is TGTGCCACCAGCATAAAGGACAGGGGCCAAGAGACCCAGTACTTC. It codes for CATSIKDRGQETQYF.